Listed below are T cell receptor beta chains from one sample, sequenced in a study of OX40 agonist ivuxolimab in advanced cancers. Some clones are missing from TCRdb's copy, which holds only in-frame ones; the method was immunoSEQ multiplex PCR. The data show 20,000 to 30,000 clones, more than 75% seen once. The material was CD4+ or CD8+ T cells sorted from blood, obtained in a trial of the OX40 agonist ivuxolimab. The receptor set was obtained from an adult with an advanced solid tumor such as melanoma, head and neck, liver or kidney cancer. Both conserved end residues are part of each CDR3. D genes are given only for firm matches. Size is omitted from some rows. Given values are once, few, many or a class for expanded clones.

clone size	J gene	V gene	D gene	CDR3 DNA	CDR3 protein
.	TRBJ1-2	TRBV7-9	TRBD1	TGTGCCAGCAGGGACAGGGGGCCCTATGGCTACACCTTC	CASRDRGPYGYTF
.	TRBJ2-5	TRBV9	TRBD2	TGTGCCAGCAGCGTCGGGACTACAACTACTGGGGAGACCCAGTACTTC	CASSVGTTTTGETQYF
few	TRBJ2-1	TRBV9	TRBD1	TGTGCCAGCAGCGACAATCCAGGGACAGGGGTCCACAATGAGCAGTTCTTC	CASSDNPGTGVHNEQFF
once	TRBJ1-5	TRBV7-4	TRBD1	TGTGCCAGCAGCTTTTGGACAGGGCGGCAGCCCCAGCATTTT	CASSFWTGRQPQHF
.	TRBJ2-7	TRBV6-1	TRBD1	TGTGCCAGCACTACCGGACAGGGATACTCCTACGAGCAGTACTTC	CASTTGQGYSYEQYF
.	TRBJ1-6	TRBV25-1	.	TGTGCCAGCAGGGGGGGGGTTTACTCACCCCTCCACTTT	CASRGGVYSPLHF
.	TRBJ1-2	TRBV5-5	.	TGTGCCAGCAGCTTGGATGGTACGGGGTATGGCTACACCTTC	CASSLDGTGYGYTF
.	TRBJ1-1	TRBV18	.	TGTGCCAGCTCACCCTGGGATCCGGAGGTGATCACTGAAGCTTTCTTT	CASSPWDPEVITEAFF
.	TRBJ1-5	TRBV6-1	.	TGTGCCAGCAGTGAAGAGGGGCAGGGCCTGCTTGGGGTACAGCCCCAGCATTTT	CASSEEGQGLLGVQPQHF
.	TRBJ1-2	TRBV27	TRBD1	TGTGCCAGCAGTTTTGACGGACAGGGGGCTGGCTACACCTTC	CASSFDGQGAGYTF
few	TRBJ1-1	TRBV7-2	.	TGTGCCAGCAGCTTAAGCGGGAACACTGAAGCTTTCTTT	CASSLSGNTEAFF
.	TRBJ2-2	TRBV19	TRBD1	TGTGCCAGTAGTATACTAGGGGGCAGCGGGGAGCTGTTTTTT	CASSILGGSGELFF
.	TRBJ2-3	TRBV27	.	TGTGCCAGCAGTTTGGGGCTACCTAGCACAGATACGCAGTATTTT	CASSLGLPSTDTQYF
.	TRBJ1-1	TRBV5-5	.	TGTGCCAGCAGCTTGGCCGGGAGTAGGGAAGCTTTCTTT	CASSLAGSREAFF
.	TRBJ2-1	TRBV6-1	.	TGTGCCAGCAGTGAACAGCCGACCTCCTACAATGAGCAGTTCTTC	CASSEQPTSYNEQFF
.	TRBJ1-6	TRBV6-5	.	TGTGCCTCTTCCCGGGCAGAAAATTCACCCCTCCACTTT	CASSRAENSPLHF
.	TRBJ1-2	TRBV21-1	.	TGTGCCAGCAGCCCCAAACCGGGACAGAAGTATGGCTACACCTTC	CASSPKPGQKYGYTF
.	TRBJ2-2	TRBV5-1	TRBD1	TGCGCCAGCAGTCAGGGGGACACCGGGGAGCTGTTTTTT	CASSQGDTGELFF
.	TRBJ2-2	TRBV28	.	TGTGCCAGCAGGATTACAAACTCCGCCGGGGAGCTGTTTTTT	CASRITNSAGELFF
few	TRBJ1-1	TRBV2	TRBD1	TGTGCCAGCAAGGCACAGGGGAGTGCGGACACTGAAGCTTTCTTT	CASKAQGSADTEAFF
.	TRBJ2-3	TRBV11-2	.	TGTGCCAGCAGCTTAGTTCCCGGGGGCACAGATACGCAGTATTTT	CASSLVPGGTDTQYF
.	TRBJ2-7	TRBV10-3	TRBD2	TGTGCCATCAGTGAGTCGAACCTTCAACTAGCGGGCGAGCAGTACTTC	CAISESNLQLAGEQYF
.	TRBJ2-7	TRBV5-1	TRBD1	TGCGCCAGCAGCTTGGGGGGACAGGGGTACGAGCAGTACTTC	CASSLGGQGYEQYF
.	TRBJ2-7	TRBV27	.	TGTGCCAGCAGTTCAAAGGGGGGACTTTTCTACGAGCAGTACTTC	CASSSKGGLFYEQYF
.	TRBJ1-1	TRBV19	.	TGTGCCAGTAGTTACAGGGCCCCGAACACTGAAGCTTTCTTT	CASSYRAPNTEAFF
.	TRBJ2-3	TRBV13	TRBD2	TGTGCCAGCAGCTGGAGGCGGGGGGACACAGATACGCAGTATTTT	CASSWRRGDTDTQYF
.	TRBJ2-7	TRBV10-3	.	TGTGCCATCAGTGAGCCTGATAGGTTTCAGGGTAACGAGCAGTACTTC	CAISEPDRFQGNEQYF
.	TRBJ1-2	TRBV6-6	TRBD1	TGTGCCAGCAGACCCGGGACAGGGGTTAACTATGGCTACACCTTC	CASRPGTGVNYGYTF
.	TRBJ1-3	TRBV19	.	TGTGCCATAGAGTCGAGCTCTGGAAACACCATATATTTT	CAIESSSGNTIYF
.	TRBJ2-5	TRBV11-2	.	TGTGCCAGCAGCCCATCCTCCGAGACCCAGTACTTC	CASSPSSETQYF
.	TRBJ2-7	TRBV10-2	.	TGCGCCAGCAGTGAAATTATGGGGGGGGCTGGCGAGCAGTACTTC	CASSEIMGGAGEQYF
once	TRBJ2-3	TRBV7-2	.	TGTGCCAGCAGCTTAGGATACACAGATACGCAGTATTTT	CASSLGYTDTQYF
.	TRBJ1-4	TRBV7-7	TRBD1	TGTGCTAGCAGCTCCCAAATTCTTCCGGGACAGGGAGCCTTTAATGAAAAACTGTTTTTT	CASSSQILPGQGAFNEKLFF
.	TRBJ1-6	TRBV7-9	TRBD1	TGTGCCAGCAGCCCGAGTGACAGGGGCTATAATTCACCCCTCCACTTT	CASSPSDRGYNSPLHF
.	TRBJ2-1	TRBV5-1	TRBD2	TGCGCCACGGGAGCTAGCGGGTCCTACAATGAGCAGTTCTTC	CATGASGSYNEQFF
.	TRBJ2-1	TRBV9	.	TGTGCCAGCAGCGTAGAGGGGCTGAATGAGCAGTTCTTC	CASSVEGLNEQFF
.	TRBJ1-2	TRBV4-3	.	TGCGCCAGCAGCCAAGATCTGGCGGTTAACTATGGCTACACCTTC	CASSQDLAVNYGYTF
.	TRBJ2-5	TRBV10-2	TRBD2	TGCGCCAGCAGGTCCCTAGCGGGGGAGAAGATGGGGACCCAGTACTTC	CASRSLAGEKMGTQYF
once	TRBJ2-3	TRBV7-3	.	TGTGCCAGCAGCCTGTCTAGCGCAGATACGCAGTATTTT	CASSLSSADTQYF
.	TRBJ1-2	TRBV2	.	TGTGCCCTCAAATCCTGGTCAGGTGGCTACACCTTC	CALKSWSGGYTF
.	TRBJ2-7	TRBV7-9	TRBD2	TGTGCCAGCAGCTCCTCTAGCGGGGCCACCTACGAGCAGTACTTC	CASSSSSGATYEQYF
few	TRBJ1-1	TRBV30	.	TGTGCCTGGAGCCCGGACAGGAACACTGAAGCTTTCTTT	CAWSPDRNTEAFF
.	TRBJ2-1	TRBV5-4	.	TGTGCCAGCAGCTTAGGGGGGCCTTGGGATGAGCAGTTCTTC	CASSLGGPWDEQFF
.	TRBJ2-7	TRBV9	.	TGTGCCAGCAGCCTCCACCGGGACCCGTCCTACGAGCAGTACTTC	CASSLHRDPSYEQYF
.	TRBJ2-2	TRBV2	.	TGTGCCAGCAGTGGACAGCCGGGGACCGGGGAGCTGTTTTTT	CASSGQPGTGELFF
.	TRBJ2-6	TRBV11-2	TRBD1	TGTGCCAGCAGCTACAGGGGAACTGGGGCCAACGTCCTGACTTTC	CASSYRGTGANVLTF
.	TRBJ1-2	TRBV5-8	.	TGTGCCAGCAGCCTGGAACAGGAATTCAACTATGGCTACACCTTC	CASSLEQEFNYGYTF
.	TRBJ1-4	TRBV4-1	.	TGCGCCAGCAGCCAAGATACCTACAGGGCGAATGAAAAACTGTTTTTT	CASSQDTYRANEKLFF
.	TRBJ1-3	TRBV30	.	TGTGCCCAAAGGCCAAAAGAGTGGTCCCGGCAGGTCACGGGAAACACCATATATTTT	CAQRPKEWSRQVTGNTIYF
.	TRBJ2-7	TRBV6-5	.	TGTGCCAGCAGCCCCGCTGGGGACGGTCCCTACGAGCAGTACTTC	CASSPAGDGPYEQYF
.	TRBJ2-7	TRBV5-6	.	TGTGCCAGCAGCTCGTTACGGGGCGCCGAGCAGTACTTC	CASSSLRGAEQYF
.	TRBJ2-4	TRBV11-2	TRBD1	TGTGCCAGCAGCTTAGATCCCGGACAGGGGGCAGCTAAAAACATTCAGTACTTC	CASSLDPGQGAAKNIQYF
.	TRBJ1-1	TRBV5-5	TRBD1	TGTGCCAGCAGCTTACAAAGGGACAGAGAAGCTTTCTTT	CASSLQRDREAFF
.	TRBJ1-5	TRBV28	TRBD1	TGTGCCAGCACCTTACCCCGGCAGGGGGCTCAGCCCCAGCATTTT	CASTLPRQGAQPQHF
.	TRBJ2-1	TRBV5-1	TRBD2	TGCGCCAGCAGCTTGGCGAGCGGGGTGTACAATGAGCAGTTCTTC	CASSLASGVYNEQFF
.	TRBJ2-1	TRBV11-2	TRBD2	TGTGCCAGCAGCTCCACCTTTCCAACTAGAATGGGTGTCGAAGCGGGGGTCTTC	CASSSTFPTRMGVEAGVF
few	TRBJ2-7	TRBV27	TRBD2	TGTGCCAGCAGTTTATTTGTAGCGGGACACTCCTACGAGCAGTACTTC	CASSLFVAGHSYEQYF
.	TRBJ2-5	TRBV6-6	TRBD2	TGTGCCAGCAGCGCACCAGCGGGAGTAGGTGAGACCCAGTACTTC	CASSAPAGVGETQYF
.	TRBJ2-3	TRBV19	.	TGTGCCAGTAGCTGGGGGCCGGGACTGAGCACAGATACGCAGTATTTT	CASSWGPGLSTDTQYF